The source of this TCR beta chain is a study of cytomegalovirus exposure and HLA in healthy donors. CDR1 is SGHVS, CDR2 FNYEAQ, per germline. V shed 5 bases, J shed 3 bases, and the junction held 11 bases outside the gene matches. This CDR3 is built from 17 residues. While unrecorded immune exposures were likely, the donors were nominally healthy when sampled. Vbeta (60) and Jbeta (13) primers were used in the PCR. Assay: immunoSEQ multiplex PCR; the TCRdb copy retains only in-frame clones and omits some. The sample records 86,000 or so clones, 75% to 85% being singletons. This TCR was recovered from a woman between 40 and 55 years old in good health and CMV-seropositive. V gene TRBV7-6 combines with J gene TRBJ2-2; TRBD2 agrees at 8 bases. Sequenced sample: PBMCs. The chain's CDR3 is CASSPVSAGGDTGELFF. The CDR3 DNA reads as TGTGCCAGCAGCCCCGTCTCCGCGGGAGGAGACACCGGGGAGCTGTTTTTT.